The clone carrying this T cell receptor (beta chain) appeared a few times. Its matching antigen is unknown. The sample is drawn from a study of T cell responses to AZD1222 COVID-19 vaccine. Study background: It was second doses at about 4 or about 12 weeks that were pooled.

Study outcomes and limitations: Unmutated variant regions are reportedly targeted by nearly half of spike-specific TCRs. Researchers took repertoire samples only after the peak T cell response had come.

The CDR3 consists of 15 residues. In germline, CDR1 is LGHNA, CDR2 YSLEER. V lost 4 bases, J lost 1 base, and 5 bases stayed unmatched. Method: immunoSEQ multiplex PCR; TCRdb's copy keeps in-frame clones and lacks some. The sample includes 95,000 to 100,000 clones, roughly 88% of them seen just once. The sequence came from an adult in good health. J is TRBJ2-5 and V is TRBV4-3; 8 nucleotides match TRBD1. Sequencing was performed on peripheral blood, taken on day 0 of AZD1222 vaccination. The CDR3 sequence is CASSPRGQGQETQYF. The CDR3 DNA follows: TGCGCCAGCAGCCCGCGAGGACAGGGCCAAGAGACCCAGTACTTC.